The 25 T cell receptor beta chains in this list originate from one sample, sequenced in a study of T-cell memory formation after mild COVID-19 (dated by TCRdb to 2020 to 2022). The method was 5' RACE. The sequencer listed for this sample is Illumina NovaSeq 6000. TCRdb reprocessed the public reads (quality trimming at Q25 with fastp, clone calling with MiXCR) and kept in-frame beta chains. Each CDR3 protein gets just one entry, which takes the most common genes and DNA from the rows behind it. For this sample the table gives 120,000 to 150,000 distinct CDR3 sequences, of which 6% to 6.5% were detected only once. Together, the top ten hold 2% to 2.5% of the sample. Sequenced sample: PBMCs or a T cell subset sorted from them (not recorded which). The receptors were gathered from an adult woman who had mild COVID-19 (a few samples of this study predate the infection). The sample titles of this study are shuffled in the database, so cell type and time point are left out; the donor was told from shared clones.

This clonotype was seen more than once but under ten times. The chain joins TRBV4-1 to TRBJ2-5; possible D gene TRBD2, 5 bases. The V gene lost 1 base and the J gene lost 2 bases, with 8 bases spanning the gap. Germline-derived CDR1 and CDR2 are MGHRA and YSYEKL. The CDR3 has 14 residues. Here the CDR3 DNA reads TGCGCCAGCAGCCAAGTTCTAGCACAAGAGACCCAGTACTTC. Its protein product is CASSQVLAQETQYF.

With respect to this clonotype: An end of the junction differs from the germline gene, which may be a read error. The V call is TRBV6-6, the J call TRBJ2-3, with D unclear. This CDR3 is built from 12 residues. The germline V gene encodes CDR1 MNHNY and CDR2 SVGAGI (reference sequence). CDR3 in amino acids: CASSYQAIGWDF. In DNA form, the CDR3 reads TGTGCCAGCAGTTACCAGGCCATCGGATGGGATTTT.

There are many counts of this clonotype. The chain carries TRBV2 and TRBJ2-3; no definite D call. Trimming took off 2 bases at V and 2 bases at J, with 11 bases between the two ends. Per the germline V gene, CDR1 is SNHLY and CDR2 is FYNNEI. This CDR3 is built from 15 residues. CDR3 nucleotides: TGTGCCAGCAGTGAACTCGTTATCTCCACAGATACGCAGTATTTT. This gives the protein CASSELVISTDTQYF.

The table lists this clonotype with a few counts. The J gene is TRBJ2-5, the V gene TRBV12-3 or TRBV12-4, with 10 bases aligning to TRBD1. V lost 3 bases and J lost 0; bases outside the gene matches: 1. CDR3 length: 15 amino acids. The CDR3 DNA sequence: TGTGCCAGCAGTTTGGGACAGGGGTACCAAGAGACCCAGTACTTC. As protein: CASSLGQGYQETQYF.

This clonotype came up a few times. This chain connects TRBV5-1 to TRBJ1-6, with TRBD1 identical over 10 bases. Germline V gene data show CDR1 as SGHRS and CDR2 as YFSETQ. V trimming: 3 bases; J trimming: 5 bases; junction bases outside the gene matches: 8. CDR3 size: 17 residues. The CDR3 DNA sequence: TGCGCCAGCAGCTCGGACGGGACAGGGGTAAATAATTCACCCCTCCACTTT. Its translation is CASSSDGTGVNNSPLHF.

Concerning this clonotype itself: A much larger clone sits a single nucleotide away, making a read error possible. The chain recombines TRBV29-1 with TRBJ2-7, with TRBD1 as a possible D gene (7 bases). Germline V gene sequence: CDR1 SQVTM, CDR2 ANQGSEA. The CDR3 runs to 15 residues. The V and J ends lost 6 bases and 5 bases respectively, with 23 bases between them. The chain's CDR3 is CSVDSLGGGGHEQYF. In nucleotides, the CDR3 is TGCAGCGTCGATAGCCTGGGTGGAGGGGGCCACGAGCAGTACTTC.

V usage is TRBV12-3 or TRBV12-4 and J usage is TRBJ2-1; 7 bases fit TRBD1. The V and J ends lost 5 bases and 4 bases, in that order; junction bases with no gene match: 2. This CDR3 is built from 13 residues. The CDR3 DNA is TGTGCCAGCAGTCCGGACAGGTACAATGAGCAGTTCTTC. Amino acids: CASSPDRYNEQFF.

This clonotype was found many times. The chain has TRBV6-5 and TRBJ1-4; TRBD1 might be the D (6 bases). V was shortened by 7 bases and J by 5 bases, with 14 bases between the two germline ends. Germline assignment: CDR1 MNHEY and CDR2 SVGAGI. CDR3 size: 14 residues. The CDR3 reads CASKPGTLNEKLFF. The CDR3 DNA reads as TGTGCCAGCAAACCCGGGACACTCAATGAAAAACTGTTTTTT.

This clonotype showed up just a few times. The chain couples TRBV4-2 to TRBJ2-2, with D tentatively TRBD2 (5 bases). The CDR3 has 14 residues. Trimming took off 0 bases at V and 7 bases at J, with 9 bases between the two ends. CDR1 is LGHNA, CDR2 YNFKEQ, per germline. CDR3 region: CASSQDMGVGELFF. CDR3 nucleotides: TGTGCCAGCAGCCAAGATATGGGAGTCGGGGAGCTGTTTTTT.

This clonotype has a handful of counts. The chain recombines TRBV3-1 with TRBJ2-2; D is tentatively TRBD1 or TRBD2 (5 bases each). The V end lost 2 bases, the J end lost 6 bases, and 7 bases lay between the germline ends. This CDR3 has 13 amino acids. Per germline, CDR1 LGHDT and CDR2 YNNKEL (reference sequence). Written as DNA, the CDR3 is TGTGCCAGCAGCCAACTGGGGGCCGGGGAGCTGTTTTTT. The encoded protein is CASSQLGAGELFF.

This chain uses TRBV5-1 with TRBJ2-1; TRBD2 matches 7 bases. V shed 5 bases and J 8 bases; nucleotides not matched to a gene: 10. CDR1 and CDR2 from the germline V gene are SGHRS and YFSETQ. The CDR3 is made up of 14 amino acids. CDR3 region: CASRWLAESYEQFF. CDR3 nucleotide sequence: TGCGCCAGCAGGTGGCTAGCGGAGTCCTATGAGCAGTTCTTC.

This sequence joins TRBV7-9 and TRBJ1-3; D gene ambiguous. Trimming took off 2 bases at V and 0 bases at J, with 14 bases between the two ends. The CDR3 sequence is 17 residues long. Germline V gene data show CDR1 as SEHNR and CDR2 as FQNEAQ (reference sequence). DNA of the CDR3: TGTGCCAGCAGCTTAAGACGGAGAGAACTCTCTGGAAACACCATATATTTT. Translated: CASSLRRRELSGNTIYF.

This clonotype was seen more than once but under ten times. V and J are TRBV4-1 and TRBJ2-3; the D gene could be TRBD1 or TRBD2 (5 bases each). The CDR3 covers 16 residues. Trimming removed 1 base from V and 1 base from J, with 12 bases in between. CDR1 MGHRA and CDR2 YSYEKL come from the germline V gene. CDR3 nucleotide sequence: TGCGCCAGCAGCCAAGTCGGGACGGTCGGCACAGATACGCAGTATTTT. This codes for CASSQVGTVGTDTQYF.

There are many counts of this clonotype. The chain combines TRBV5-1 with TRBJ1-1; D is ambiguous. CDR1 is SGHRS, CDR2 YFSETQ, per germline. The CDR3 spans 14 residues. Trimming shortened V by 2 bases and J by 7 bases, and 15 bases separated the two germline ends. CDR3 nucleotide sequence: TGCGCCAGCAGCTTACAGCCATTTTCTTATGAAGCTTTCTTT. Translated: CASSLQPFSYEAFF.

This chain joins TRBV24-1 and TRBJ2-5; the match to TRBD1 covers 10 bases. The CDR3 totals 16 residues. V dropped 9 bases and J dropped 4; count of bases not matched to a gene: 13. CDR1 and CDR2 from the germline V gene are KGHDR and SFDVKD. CDR3 amino acids: CATPGDRGDWTETQYF. The CDR3 DNA follows: TGTGCCACCCCAGGGGACAGGGGCGATTGGACAGAGACCCAGTACTTC.

Only a few counts were recorded for this clonotype. The CDR3 is CASSHETSGGGHTQYF. CDR3 bases: TGTGCCAGCAGCCATGAGACTAGCGGGGGGGGGCATACGCAGTATTTT. The genes are TRBV4-2 and TRBJ2-3; 14 bases fit TRBD2. Germline V gene sequence: CDR1 LGHNA, CDR2 YNFKEQ. The trim removed 3 bases at V and 7 bases at J, leaving 6 bases unmatched. This CDR3 contains 16 residues.

Notes on this clonotype: With a much larger clone just one base away, this may be a read error. The chain joins TRBV12-3 or TRBV12-4 to TRBJ2-5; no firm D call. The V end was cut by 8 bases, the J end by 5 bases, with 15 bases between. CDR3 length: 13 residues. DNA for the CDR3: TGTGCCAGCCAGGCGATGATTCTGGAGACCCAGTACTTC. Protein product: CASQAMILETQYF.

This clonotype has only a few counts. The V call is TRBV5-1, the J call TRBJ1-2, with 8 positions matching TRBD1. CDR1 SGHRS and CDR2 YFSETQ come from the germline V gene. With 0 bases clipped from V and 7 bases from J, the junction kept 11 bases outside the gene matches. The CDR3 is 16 amino acids. CDR3 protein: CASSLVAGGAESGYTF. The DNA for the CDR3 is TGCGCCAGCAGCTTGGTTGCAGGGGGCGCTGAGAGTGGCTACACCTTC.

This clonotype was seen a handful of times. The rearrangement links TRBV12-3 or TRBV12-4 to TRBJ2-5; D may be TRBD2 (5 bases). This CDR3 is 11 amino acids long. With 8 bases removed from V and 5 bases from J, the gap between germline ends came to 9 bases. The CDR3 here is CASGRGETQYF. DNA for the CDR3: TGTGCCAGCGGACGAGGGGAGACCCAGTACTTC.

This clonotype has a handful of counts. The chain recombines TRBV10-3 with TRBJ2-7; TRBD1 is a possible D gene (6 bases). Germline lookup yields CDR1 ENHRY and CDR2 SYGVKD. Trimming removed 2 bases from V and 4 bases from J, with 6 bases in between. The CDR3 sequence is 12 residues long. DNA for the CDR3: TGTGCCATCAGTGAGCAGGGGTACGAGCAGTACTTC. Amino acids: CAISEQGYEQYF.

The J gene is TRBJ1-1, the V gene TRBV5-5, with D hard to call. Germline-derived CDR1 and CDR2 are SGHKS and YYEKEE (reference sequence). Deletions cut 1 base from V and 3 bases from J, with 19 bases between. The CDR3 runs 17 residues. The CDR3: CASSLIVRAVLDTEAFF. For the CDR3, the DNA is TGTGCCAGCAGCTTGATTGTTAGGGCGGTACTGGACACTGAAGCTTTCTTT. The complete variable domain, with remaining parts taken from reference TRBV5-5 and TRBJ1-1, reads DAGVTQSPTHLIKTRGQQVTLRCSPISGHKSVSWYQQVLGQGPQFIFQYYEKEERGRGNFPDRFSARQFPNYSSELNVNALLLGDSALYLCASSLIVRAVLDTEAFFGQGTRLTVV.

This clonotype was found a few times. The chain has TRBV29-1 and TRBJ2-3; D possibly corresponds to TRBD1 (5 bases). The CDR3 has 15 amino acids. V lost 3 bases and J lost 0, with 13 bases in between. Germline CDR1 reads SQVTM; CDR2 reads ANQGSEA. The CDR3 spells CSVDWGRTSTDTQYF. The CDR3 region has the DNA TGCAGCGTTGACTGGGGCAGAACTAGCACAGATACGCAGTATTTT.

The rearrangement links TRBV12-3 or TRBV12-4 to TRBJ1-2; 8 bases map to TRBD1. V dropped 5 bases and J dropped 2; count of bases not matched to a gene: 7. The length of the CDR3 is 15 residues. For the CDR3, the DNA is TGTGCCAGCAGTCATGACAGGGGCGGGAACTATGGCTACACCTTC. This gives the protein CASSHDRGGNYGYTF.

The rearrangement joins TRBV19 to TRBJ1-1; TRBD1 aligns across 7 bases. V shed 4 bases, J shed 5 bases, and the junction held 13 bases outside the gene matches. CDR1 is LNHDA, CDR2 SQIVND, per germline (reference sequence). The CDR3 runs to 16 residues. CDR3 loop: CASSTLTGTALTEAFF. CDR3 in DNA: TGTGCCAGTAGTACACTAACCGGGACAGCGTTAACTGAAGCTTTCTTT.

This chain uses TRBV5-1 with TRBJ2-3, with 7 bases that match TRBD2. The trim removed 4 bases at V and 2 bases at J, leaving 10 bases unmatched. The V gene's germline CDR1 is SGHRS and CDR2 YFSETQ. There are 16 residues in the CDR3. CDR3: CASSLKYRGDTDTQYF. The CDR3 DNA follows: TGCGCCAGCAGCCTCAAATACCGGGGGGACACAGATACGCAGTATTTT.